These T cell receptor beta chains were read from a single sample in a study of cytomegalovirus exposure and HLA in healthy donors. The protocol was immunoSEQ multiplex PCR, while the TCRdb copy is restricted to in-frame clones and leaves out a portion. The data hold under 150,000 clones, with under 90% observed a single time. The sample taken for sequencing was PBMCs. The receptors derive from a male donor in good health and CMV-seronegative. Each CDR3 is given with its conserved first and last residue. D genes are given only for firm matches. Clone size, where shown, is once, few, many, or a class for clones that have expanded.

size,D,J,V,DNA,CDR3
-,-,TRBJ1-5,TRBV27,TGTGCTTCAAAGGCAGGGAATTTCAATCAGCCCCAGCATTTT,CASKAGNFNQPQHF
once,TRBD1,TRBJ2-7,TRBV15,TGTGCCACCAGCAGAAACCGCGGGACAGGGGAACACTACGAGCAGTACTTC,CATSRNRGTGEHYEQYF
once,-,TRBJ2-1,TRBV7-7,TGTGCCAGCAGCCCCGGTGTGGGGAGGAACAATGAGCAGTTCTTC,CASSPGVGRNNEQFF
-,TRBD1,TRBJ1-2,TRBV7-8,TGTGCCAGCAGTCACAGGGGGCCGAACTATGGCTACACCTTC,CASSHRGPNYGYTF
-,TRBD2,TRBJ2-4,TRBV7-3,TGTGCCAGCAGCAACCCAGCGGGAGAAAACACTCAGTACTTC,CASSNPAGENTQYF
-,-,TRBJ2-1,TRBV29-1,TGCAGCGTTGACTGGACAAACGAGCAGTTCTTC,CSVDWTNEQFF
-,TRBD2,TRBJ2-7,TRBV29-1,TGCAGCGTTGGGGGGACTAGCGGGAACAACGAGCAGTACTTC,CSVGGTSGNNEQYF
-,TRBD2,TRBJ2-2,TRBV5-5,TGTGCCAGCAGCCCAACTAGCGGTACGAACACCGGGGAGCTGTTTTTT,CASSPTSGTNTGELFF
-,-,TRBJ2-6,TRBV9,TGTGCCAGCAGCCTCTCTGACAGCCTACCAGAAGTCCTGACTTTC,CASSLSDSLPEVLTF
few,TRBD2,TRBJ2-7,TRBV30,TGTGCCTGGACCAGAACTAGCGCCGAGCAGTACTTC,CAWTRTSAEQYF
-,-,TRBJ1-5,TRBV19,TGTGCCAGTAGTATCATCCTAACTGATAGCAATCAGCCCCAGCATTTT,CASSIILTDSNQPQHF
-,-,TRBJ1-1,TRBV19,TGTGCCAGTAACGACTGGGTGAACACTGAAGCTTTCTTT,CASNDWVNTEAFF
few,-,TRBJ2-7,TRBV4-1,TGCGCCAGCAGCCTCACTAGGGTGGGGTACGAGCAGTACTTC,CASSLTRVGYEQYF
-,TRBD1,TRBJ2-7,TRBV5-1,TGCGCCAGCAGCTTGGGATGGACAGGGCCCTACGAGCAGTACTTC,CASSLGWTGPYEQYF
-,-,TRBJ1-1,TRBV19,TGTGCCAGTAGTATTGTCCCGGGGTTCAATGAAGCTTTCTTT,CASSIVPGFNEAFF
once,TRBD2,TRBJ2-7,TRBV7-9,TGTGCCAGCAGCCCCGACGACGGGAGGCTCGAGCAGTACTTC,CASSPDDGRLEQYF
-,-,TRBJ2-7,TRBV11-2,TGTGCCAGCAGCTTAGGGGCCAATAGCTACGAGCAGTACTTC,CASSLGANSYEQYF
-,-,TRBJ2-7,TRBV19,TGTGCCAGTAGTGCTCATACCGCCGGCGAGCAGTACTTC,CASSAHTAGEQYF
-,TRBD2,TRBJ2-7,TRBV30,TGTGCCTGGGAGACTAGCGGCTCCTACGAGCAGTACTTC,CAWETSGSYEQYF
-,-,TRBJ2-7,TRBV11-2,TGTGCCAGCAGCCTTAGCCTTGTGGTCCCCTACGAGCAGTACTTC,CASSLSLVVPYEQYF
-,-,TRBJ1-4,TRBV4-1,TGCGCCAGCAGCCAAGGACGCTATTCTGGGGACTTGGTTGAACTGTTTTTT,CASSQGRYSGDLVELFF
-,TRBD1,TRBJ2-1,TRBV5-1,TGCGCCAGCAGCCTATACGACAGGGATTCCTACAATGAGCAGTTCTTC,CASSLYDRDSYNEQFF
-,-,TRBJ1-1,TRBV5-1,TGCGCCAGCAGCTTTGACAGGAACACTGAAGCTTTCTTT,CASSFDRNTEAFF
once,-,TRBJ1-2,TRBV27,TGTGCCAGCAGTGGGCTGGAGGGCCCCTATGGCTACACCTTC,CASSGLEGPYGYTF
-,TRBD1,TRBJ2-3,TRBV11-3,TGTGCCAGCAGCTCGAGGGACAGGGTCGGCACGCAGTATTTT,CASSSRDRVGTQYF